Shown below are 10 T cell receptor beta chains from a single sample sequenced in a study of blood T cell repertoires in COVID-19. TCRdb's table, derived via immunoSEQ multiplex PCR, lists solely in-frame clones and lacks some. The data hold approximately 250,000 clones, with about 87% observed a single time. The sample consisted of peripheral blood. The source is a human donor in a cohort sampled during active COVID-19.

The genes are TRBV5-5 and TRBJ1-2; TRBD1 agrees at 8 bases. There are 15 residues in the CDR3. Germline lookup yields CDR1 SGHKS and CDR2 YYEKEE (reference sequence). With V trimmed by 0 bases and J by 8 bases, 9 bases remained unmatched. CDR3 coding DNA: TGTGCCAGCAGCTTGGCGGCAGGGGGCGAGGGCGGCTACACCTTC. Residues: CASSLAAGGEGGYTF. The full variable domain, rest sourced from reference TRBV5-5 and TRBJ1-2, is DAGVTQSPTHLIKTRGQQVTLRCSPISGHKSVSWYQQVLGQGPQFIFQYYEKEERGRGNFPDRFSARQFPNYSSELNVNALLLGDSALYLCASSLAAGGEGGYTFGSGTRLTVV.

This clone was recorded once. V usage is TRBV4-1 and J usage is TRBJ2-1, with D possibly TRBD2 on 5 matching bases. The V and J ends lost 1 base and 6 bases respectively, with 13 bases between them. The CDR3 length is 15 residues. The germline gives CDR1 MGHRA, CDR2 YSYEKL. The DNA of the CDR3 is TGCGCCAGCAGCCAAGGAAATAGCGAGCCCAATGAGCAGTTCTTC. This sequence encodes CASSQGNSEPNEQFF.

The CDR3 DNA reads TGTGCCAGTAGTGTGTTACGGGGAGGCACTGAAGCTTTCTTT. This gives the protein CASSVLRGGTEAFF. The chain uses TRBV19 and TRBJ1-1; D ambiguous. The CDR3 runs 14 residues. The germline V and J ends were trimmed by 5 bases and 4 bases, with 14 bases remaining between them. Germline V lookup: CDR1 LNHDA, CDR2 SQIVND (reference sequence).

The chain's CDR3 is CASSQDRGYSTGELFF. CDR3 bases: TGTGCCAGCAGCCAAGACAGGGGTTATAGCACCGGGGAGCTGTTTTTT. The chain has TRBV3-1 (or the pseudogene TRBV3-2) and TRBJ2-2; possibly TRBD1 for D (6 bases). Germline CDR1 is LGHDT and CDR2 is YNNKEL (reference sequence). The V gene lost 0 bases and the J gene lost 4 bases, with 12 bases spanning the gap. The CDR3 is made up of 16 amino acids.

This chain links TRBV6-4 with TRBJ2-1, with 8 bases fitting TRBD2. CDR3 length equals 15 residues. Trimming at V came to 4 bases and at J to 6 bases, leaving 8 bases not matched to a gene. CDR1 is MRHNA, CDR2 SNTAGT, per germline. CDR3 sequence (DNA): TGTGCCAGCAGTGGGGGACTAGGTCGTTTCAATGAGCAGTTCTTC. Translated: CASSGGLGRFNEQFF.

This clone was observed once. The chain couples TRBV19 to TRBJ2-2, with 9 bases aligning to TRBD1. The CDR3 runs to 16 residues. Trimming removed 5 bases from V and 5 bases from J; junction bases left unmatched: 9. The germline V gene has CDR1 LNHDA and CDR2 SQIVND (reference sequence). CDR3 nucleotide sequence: TGTGCCAGTAGTCCGAGGACAGGGGTACGGACCGGGGAGCTGTTTTTT. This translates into CASSPRTGVRTGELFF.

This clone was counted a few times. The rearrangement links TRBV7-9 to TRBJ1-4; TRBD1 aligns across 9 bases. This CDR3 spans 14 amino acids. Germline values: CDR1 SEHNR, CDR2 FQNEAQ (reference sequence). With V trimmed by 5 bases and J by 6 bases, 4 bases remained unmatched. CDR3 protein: CASSMGQGYEKLFF. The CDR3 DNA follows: TGTGCCAGCAGCATGGGACAGGGTTATGAAAAACTGTTTTTT. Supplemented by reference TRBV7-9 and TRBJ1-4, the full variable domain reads DTGVSQNPRHKITKRGQNVTFRCDPISEHNRLYWYRQTLGQGPEFLTYFQNEAQLEKSRLLSDRFSAERPKGSFSTLEIQRTEQGDSAMYLCASSMGQGYEKLFFGSGTQLSVL.

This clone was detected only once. The CDR3 here is CASSPPNQPQHF. The CDR3 DNA is TGTGCCAGCTCCCCCCCAAATCAGCCCCAGCATTTT. This chain uses TRBV18 with TRBJ1-5; D remains ambiguous. The length of the CDR3 is 12 residues. The germline V gene encodes CDR1 KGHSH and CDR2 LQKENI. The V end was cut by 6 bases, the J end by 4 bases, with 7 bases between.

CDR3 in DNA: TGCGCCAGCAGCCCCTACCAGGGGGCGGATGAAAAACTGTTTTTT. It yields the protein CASSPYQGADEKLFF. V usage is TRBV4-3 and J usage is TRBJ1-4; 8 nucleotides line up with TRBD1. The CDR3 sequence is 15 residues long. V was clipped by 4 bases and J by 6 bases; unmatched bases: 7. From germline, CDR1 is LGHNA and CDR2 YSLEER.

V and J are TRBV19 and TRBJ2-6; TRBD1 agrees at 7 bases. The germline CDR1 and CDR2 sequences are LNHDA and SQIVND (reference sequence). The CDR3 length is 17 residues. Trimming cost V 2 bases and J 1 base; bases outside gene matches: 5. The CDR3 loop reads CASSIYRGRSGANVLTF. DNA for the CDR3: TGTGCCAGTAGTATATACAGGGGACGATCTGGGGCCAACGTCCTGACTTTC. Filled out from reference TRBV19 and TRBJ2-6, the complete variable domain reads DGGITQSPKYLFRKEGQNVTLSCEQNLNHDAMYWYRQDPGQGLRLIYYSQIVNDFQKGDIAEGYSVSREKKESFPLTVTSAQKNPTAFYLCASSIYRGRSGANVLTFGAGSRLTVL.